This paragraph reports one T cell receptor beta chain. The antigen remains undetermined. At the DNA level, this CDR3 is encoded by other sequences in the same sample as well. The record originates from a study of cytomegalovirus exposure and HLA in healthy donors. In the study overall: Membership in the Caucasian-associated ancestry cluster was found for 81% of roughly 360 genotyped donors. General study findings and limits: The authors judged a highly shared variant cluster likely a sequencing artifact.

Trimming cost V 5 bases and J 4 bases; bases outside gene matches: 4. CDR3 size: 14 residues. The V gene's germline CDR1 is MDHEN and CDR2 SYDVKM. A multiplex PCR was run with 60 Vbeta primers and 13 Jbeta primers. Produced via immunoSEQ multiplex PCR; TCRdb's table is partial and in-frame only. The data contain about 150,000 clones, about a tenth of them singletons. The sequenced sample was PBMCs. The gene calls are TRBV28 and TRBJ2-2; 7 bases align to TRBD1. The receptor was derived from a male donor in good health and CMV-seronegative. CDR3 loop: CASSRQGVTGELFF. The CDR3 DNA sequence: TGTGCCAGCAGTCGACAGGGAGTCACCGGGGAGCTGTTTTTT.